This entry lists 20 T cell receptor beta chains sequenced from one sample in a study of T cell responses to AZD1222 COVID-19 vaccine. This table comes from immunoSEQ multiplex PCR, and its TCRdb copy is limited to in-frame clones, with some not included. The table shows some 130,000 clones, with approximately 85% occurring only once. Sample: peripheral blood, taken 28 days after the second dose of the MenACWY control vaccine. These TCRs come from an adult who received the MenACWY meningococcal vaccine as a control.

This clone appeared a single time. The rearrangement joins TRBV5-1 to TRBJ2-1; 12 nucleotides align to TRBD1. The germline V gene has CDR1 SGHRS and CDR2 YFSETQ. The CDR3 is 16 amino acids. Germline trimming cut 4 bases from V and 10 bases from J; bases unmatched to any gene: 12. This CDR3 is CASSLLSGQGAGEQFF. Here the CDR3 DNA reads TGCGCCAGCAGCCTTTTATCGGGACAGGGGGCCGGCGAGCAGTTCTTC.

This CDR3 is CASSSRKVAEFF. In DNA form, the CDR3 reads TGTGCCAGCAGCTCGAGGAAGGTGGCGGAGTTCTTC. This sequence joins TRBV5-6 and TRBJ2-1; D not certain. Trimming left V 3 bases short and J 14 bases short, with 15 bases between. CDR1 and CDR2 (germline): SGHDT, YYEEEE. The CDR3 spans 12 residues.

V is TRBV5-1 and J is TRBJ2-7; tentatively, D is TRBD2 (5 bases). With 2 bases removed from V and 0 bases from J, the gap between germline ends came to 9 bases. Per germline, CDR1 SGHRS and CDR2 YFSETQ. This CDR3 contains 14 residues. This CDR3 reads CASSFEGSSYEQYF. CDR3 DNA: TGCGCCAGCAGCTTCGAGGGCAGCTCCTACGAGCAGTACTTC. The whole variable domain, remainder taken from reference TRBV5-1 and TRBJ2-7, is KAGVTQTPRYLIKTRGQQVTLSCSPISGHRSVSWYQQTPGQGLQFLFEYFSETQRNKGNFPGRFSGRQFSNSRSEMNVSTLELGDSALYLCASSFEGSSYEQYFGPGTRLTVT.

The rearrangement uses TRBV6-1 and TRBJ2-7, with unresolved D. The V and J ends lost 1 base and 2 bases respectively, with 12 bases between them. The CDR3 contains 15 residues. Germline CDR1 and CDR2: MNHNS and SASEGT. CDR3 region: CASSEGFSKAYEQYV. The CDR3 region has the DNA TGTGCCAGCAGTGAAGGGTTTAGTAAGGCCTACGAGCAGTACGTC.

V gene TRBV18 combines with J gene TRBJ1-6; D is possibly TRBD1 (5 bases). The V end was cut by 3 bases, the J end by 6 bases, with 12 bases between. The CDR3 covers 15 residues. In germline, CDR1 is KGHSH, CDR2 LQKENI. The CDR3 bases are TGTGCCAGCTCACCGCTAAAGGGGCCTAATTCACCCCTCCACTTT. Translation: CASSPLKGPNSPLHF.

In nucleotides, the CDR3 is TGTGCCAGTAGTTCAGTTGGCATTGGATTTCATAACACTGAAGCTTTCTTT. Protein product: CASSSVGIGFHNTEAFF. The chain combines TRBV19 with TRBJ1-1, with no clear D. CDR1 is LNHDA, CDR2 SQIVND, per germline (reference sequence). This CDR3 contains 17 residues. V was trimmed by 5 bases and J by 2 bases, leaving 21 bases between them. Using reference TRBV19 and TRBJ1-1 for the parts outside the CDR3, the full variable domain is DGGITQSPKYLFRKEGQNVTLSCEQNLNHDAMYWYRQDPGQGLRLIYYSQIVNDFQKGDIAEGYSVSREKKESFPLTVTSAQKNPTAFYLCASSSVGIGFHNTEAFFGQGTRLTVV.

The rearrangement uses TRBV4-1 and TRBJ1-2; no definite D call. From germline, CDR1 is MGHRA and CDR2 YSYEKL. The CDR3 is 16 amino acids. Trimming removed 0 bases at V and 1 base at J, with 12 bases between. The CDR3 spells CASSQDPSRFNYGYTF. CDR3 nucleotides: TGCGCCAGCAGCCAAGATCCGTCTCGTTTTAACTATGGCTACACCTTC.

V and J are TRBV7-2 and TRBJ2-7, with 8 bases that match TRBD2. This CDR3 is 13 amino acids long. CDR1 is SGHTA, CDR2 FQGNSA, per germline. V trimming: 1 base; J trimming: 6 bases; junction bases outside the gene matches: 2. The CDR3 DNA reads TGTGCCAGCAGCTTAGAACGGGGGGGCGAGCAGTACTTC. This sequence encodes CASSLERGGEQYF.

The chain has TRBV12-3 or TRBV12-4 and TRBJ1-1; D is unclear. The CDR3 consists of 12 residues. Trimming took 5 bases from V and 4 from J, leaving 8 bases between them. The CDR3 loop is CASSARFTEAFF. CDR3 coding DNA: TGTGCCAGCAGTGCTCGGTTCACTGAAGCTTTCTTT.

This chain connects TRBV15 to TRBJ1-5, with D hard to call. CDR1 is LNHNV and CDR2 is YYDKDF in the germline V gene (reference sequence). The CDR3 contains 15 residues. Trimming shortened V by 0 bases and J by 8 bases, and 14 bases separated the two germline ends. The CDR3, as DNA: TGTGCCACCAGCAGAGATTCGGCCACCGGAAAGCCCCAGCATTTT. The encoded protein is CATSRDSATGKPQHF.

Here the CDR3 DNA reads TGTGCCAGCAGTTTGGGGACACCCCAGTACTTC. Residues: CASSLGTPQYF. The chain combines TRBV12-3 or TRBV12-4 with TRBJ2-5; a weak D match, TRBD1 (6 bases). The V end was cut by 3 bases, the J end by 9 bases, with 8 bases between. The CDR3 loop spans 11 amino acids.

The table lists this clone with a count of one. This chain links TRBV10-2 with TRBJ1-1; no clear D gene. The CDR3 is 13 amino acids. V lost 6 bases, J lost 3 bases, and 11 bases lay in between. Germline V gene data show CDR1 as WSHSY and CDR2 as SAAADI. The chain's CDR3 is CASRVRRDTEAFF. DNA of the CDR3: TGCGCCAGCAGAGTGAGGCGGGACACTGAAGCTTTCTTT.

V usage is TRBV23-1 and J usage is TRBJ1-4; 7 bases map to TRBD1. TRBV23-1 counts as an open reading frame of uncertain function. The CDR3 has 16 amino acids. Trimming at V came to 7 bases and at J to 7 bases, leaving 15 bases not matched to a gene. The CDR3 protein is CASTKGPQGLSEKLFF. CDR3 coding DNA: TGCGCCAGCACCAAGGGCCCACAGGGGCTTTCTGAAAAACTGTTTTTT.

V usage is TRBV12-3 or TRBV12-4 and J usage is TRBJ1-5; perhaps TRBD1 as D (5 bases). Trimming left V 6 bases short and J 7 bases short, with 10 bases between. CDR3 length equals 12 residues. CDR3 nucleotides: TGTGCCAGCAGACGGGACGTGCAGCCCCAGCATTTT. Translating it yields CASRRDVQPQHF.

Note on this clone: Its ends do not fully match the called genes, so a read error is possible. V usage is TRBV28 and J usage is TRBJ1-4; D call uncertain. The V gene's germline CDR1 is MDHEN and CDR2 SYDVKM. The CDR3 totals 13 residues. The CDR3 nucleotides read TGTGCCAGCTCACCGATTGCTAAGGAAAAACTGTTTTTT. Its protein product is CASSPIAKEKLFF.

The chain couples TRBV15 to TRBJ2-1, with 8 bases identical to TRBD2. This CDR3 is built from 16 residues. Germline-derived CDR1 and CDR2 are LNHNV and YYDKDF (reference sequence). V shed 6 bases, J shed 4 bases, and the junction held 11 bases outside the gene matches. This chain's CDR3 is CATSELGGGPYNEQFF. For the CDR3, the DNA is TGTGCCACCAGTGAGCTGGGCGGGGGGCCTTACAATGAGCAGTTCTTC.

This rearrangement joins TRBV27 to TRBJ1-6; D possibly corresponds to TRBD1 (5 bases). V was cut by 3 bases and J by 10 bases, with 19 bases left in between. CDR3 size: 16 residues. The germline V gene encodes CDR1 MNHEY and CDR2 SMNVEV (reference sequence). The CDR3 region is CASSFTPSGGGSPLHF. The DNA of the CDR3 is TGTGCCAGCAGTTTTACCCCGTCGGGGGGGGGATCACCCCTCCACTTT.

The V call is TRBV28, the J call TRBJ1-5; 8 bases are a match to TRBD1. V gave up 10 bases and J gave up 2 bases; unmatched junction bases: 13. In germline, CDR1 is MDHEN, CDR2 SYDVKM. The length of the CDR3 is 16 residues. CDR3 residues: CATIKWQGAGNQPQHF. DNA of the CDR3: TGTGCCACCATCAAATGGCAGGGGGCGGGCAATCAGCCCCAGCATTTT.

The V gene is TRBV7-9, the J gene TRBJ2-2, with 9 bases lining up with TRBD2. In germline, CDR1 is SEHNR, CDR2 FQNEAQ (reference sequence). V lost 5 bases, J lost 4 bases, and 11 bases stayed unmatched. This CDR3 has 17 residues. CDR3 loop: CASSSRTRGGATGELFF. As DNA, the CDR3 is TGTGCCAGCAGCAGCAGGACTCGCGGGGGGGCCACCGGGGAGCTGTTTTTT.

The rearrangement links TRBV28 to TRBJ1-5, with D unclear. V was shortened by 0 bases and J by 0 bases, with 6 bases between the two germline ends. This CDR3 region has 15 residues. From germline, CDR1 is MDHEN and CDR2 SYDVKM. CDR3 bases: TGTGCCAGCAGTTTATGGGGAGATAGCAATCAGCCCCAGCATTTT. Its protein product is CASSLWGDSNQPQHF.